These 30 T cell receptor beta chains originate from one sample sequenced in a study of CD8 T cells in ankylosing spondylitis. TCRdb processed the 5' RACE reads anew with MiXCR; each CDR3 protein has one entry. The table has 100,000 to 150,000 distinct CDR3 sequences, 10% to 12% seen once; the top ten hold roughly 4.5%. The material sequenced was blood, either unsorted or a sorted T cell fraction (not recorded which). The receptors were sampled from a female donor with ankylosing spondylitis or in good health (not recorded which).

The V and J genes are TRBV12-3 or TRBV12-4 and TRBJ2-1; D possibly matches TRBD1 or TRBD2 (7 bases each). V was cut by 5 bases and J by 9 bases, with 29 bases left in between. The CDR3 spans 18 residues. This CDR3 is CASSRGRGLASEFGEQFF. The DNA of the CDR3 is TGTGCCAGCAGTCGAGGGAGGGGGCTAGCGTCGGAATTCGGTGAGCAGTTCTTC.

This clonotype showed up many times. The chain uses TRBV7-2 and TRBJ1-3; D perhaps matches TRBD1 (6 bases). The CDR3 loop spans 16 amino acids. Germline-derived CDR1 and CDR2 are SGHTA and FQGNSA. V was trimmed by 5 bases and J by 0 bases, leaving 14 bases between them. The CDR3 sequence is CASSRPGAGSGNTIYF. The CDR3 coding sequence is TGTGCCAGCAGCCGCCCGGGGGCCGGCTCTGGAAACACCATATATTTT.

V and J are TRBV7-2 and TRBJ2-1; D is uncertain. The CDR3 loop spans 11 amino acids. V dropped 4 bases and J dropped 10 bases, with 8 bases sitting between them. Germline V CDR1 and CDR2: SGHTA, FQGNSA. The CDR3: CASSSFGEQFF. CDR3 in DNA: TGTGCCAGCAGCTCCTTCGGGGAGCAGTTCTTC.

The chain combines TRBV20-1 with TRBJ2-5; D assignment may be TRBD1 or TRBD2 (5 bases each). Trimming shortened V by 3 bases and J by 5 bases, and 16 bases separated the two germline ends. The CDR3 loop spans 14 amino acids. Germline V gives CDR1 DFQATT, CDR2 SNEGSKA (reference sequence). CDR3 DNA: TGCAGTGCTAGCTCGTGGGGGAGTCGGGAGACCCAGTACTTC. It is translated as CSASSWGSRETQYF.

With respect to this clonotype: A much larger clone lies a single base off, so this may be a read error. V usage is TRBV7-6 and J usage is TRBJ2-7; D is perhaps TRBD2 (5 bases). This CDR3 comprises 17 residues. The V end was cut by 2 bases, the J end by 0 bases, with 17 bases between. CDR1 and CDR2 from the germline V gene are SGHVS and FNYEAQ. CDR3 nucleotide sequence: TGTGCCAGCAGCTTACGACCGTCCGGGGTGTCCTCCTACGAGCAGTACTTC. As protein: CASSLRPSGVSSYEQYF. Looking up the rest from reference TRBV7-6 and TRBJ2-7 gives the full variable domain: GAGVSQSPRYKVTKRGQDVALRCDPISGHVSLYWYRQALGQGPEFLTYFNYEAQQDKSGLPNDRFSAERPEGSISTLTIQRTEQRDSAMYRCASSLRPSGVSSYEQYFGPGTRLTVT.

The chain couples TRBV5-1 to TRBJ2-3, with 10 nucleotides matching TRBD2. Germline-derived CDR1 and CDR2 are SGHRS and YFSETQ. The CDR3 runs 16 residues. Trimming cost V 4 bases and J 7 bases; bases outside gene matches: 12. CDR3 DNA: TGCGCCAGCAGCCCCCAGCTAGCGGGGGCAGGGAATACGCAGTATTTT. Its translation is CASSPQLAGAGNTQYF.

This clonotype was counted many times. The chain uses TRBV10-3 and TRBJ2-2; D uncertain. V was cut by 7 bases and J by 0 bases, with 12 bases left in between. Germline V lookup: CDR1 ENHRY, CDR2 SYGVKD. The CDR3 has 15 amino acids. In DNA form, the CDR3 reads TGTGCCATCACCCCAGATACTGCGAACACCGGGGAGCTGTTTTTT. This translates into CAITPDTANTGELFF.

This clonotype was found many times. J is TRBJ2-3 and V is TRBV29-1, with 10 bases fitting TRBD2. The junction had 6 bases not matched to a gene; V was cut back by 3 bases and J by 6 bases. This CDR3 comprises 14 residues. In germline, CDR1 is SQVTM, CDR2 ANQGSEA. CDR3 bases: TGCAGCGTTGACCCAGCGGGGGGGCGGGATACGCAGTATTTT. Translated: CSVDPAGGRDTQYF.

Many counts were recorded for this clonotype. The chain employs TRBV5-1 and TRBJ1-5, with 7 bases lining up with TRBD1. Trimming at V came to 4 bases and at J to 5 bases, leaving 9 bases not matched to a gene. The germline CDR1 and CDR2 sequences are SGHRS and YFSETQ. The CDR3 runs 15 residues. The CDR3 sequence is CASSLGDSPYQPQHF. As DNA, the CDR3 is TGCGCCAGCAGCCTAGGGGACAGCCCTTATCAGCCCCAGCATTTT.

This clonotype showed up many times. The V gene is TRBV29-1, the J gene TRBJ1-1, with 7 bases lining up with TRBD1. CDR3 length: 14 residues. CDR1 and CDR2 (germline): SQVTM, ANQGSEA. Trimming at V came to 7 bases and at J to 4 bases, leaving 12 bases not matched to a gene. The DNA for the CDR3 is TGCAGCGGCCTAGGGGGCGCGCGGAGCACTGAAGCTTTCTTT. This codes for CSGLGGARSTEAFF.

V usage is TRBV5-1 and J usage is TRBJ2-2; 10 bases fit TRBD2. This CDR3 is 16 amino acids long. Germline V gene sequence: CDR1 SGHRS, CDR2 YFSETQ. With V trimmed by 3 bases and J by 5 bases, 7 bases remained unmatched. The CDR3 nucleotides are TGCGCCAGCAGCTCGATAGCGGGGGGCCCGACCGGGGAGCTGTTTTTT. The encoded protein is CASSSIAGGPTGELFF.

The sample holds many counts of this clonotype. The chain joins TRBV24-1 to TRBJ1-2, with no clear D. Germline V lookup: CDR1 KGHDR, CDR2 SFDVKD. This CDR3 region has 13 residues. V lost 1 base, J lost 7 bases, and 9 bases lay in between. CDR3 in amino acids: CATSDFQSSGYTF. The CDR3 DNA sequence: TGTGCCACCAGTGATTTCCAGTCTTCTGGCTACACCTTC.

This clonotype appeared many times. J is TRBJ1-1 and V is TRBV4-1; no reliable D call. The ends were cut back, 1 base at V and 1 base at J, with 4 bases in the middle. The CDR3 contains 13 residues. Germline V gives CDR1 MGHRA, CDR2 YSYEKL. CDR3 loop: CASSQGENTEAFF. The DNA for the CDR3 is TGCGCCAGCAGCCAAGGGGAGAACACTGAAGCTTTCTTT.

At least ten counts were recorded for this clonotype. The chain is built from TRBV5-1 and TRBJ2-3, with D possibly called TRBD1 or TRBD2 (5 bases each). The V and J ends lost 4 bases and 0 bases respectively, with 15 bases between them. CDR3 length: 16 amino acids. Germline-derived CDR1 and CDR2 are SGHRS and YFSETQ. CDR3 region: CASSPQVGGSTDTQYF. The DNA of the CDR3 is TGCGCCAGCAGCCCGCAGGTTGGGGGAAGCACAGATACGCAGTATTTT.

This clonotype was picked up many times. The chain couples TRBV3-1 to TRBJ1-1; D perhaps matches TRBD1 (5 bases). Trimming cost V 2 bases and J 7 bases, with 11 bases left between them. Germline lookup yields CDR1 LGHDT and CDR2 YNNKEL (reference sequence). The CDR3 length is 13 residues. In nucleotides, the CDR3 is TGTGCCAGCAGCCAACAGGGCGGGGATGAAGCTTTCTTT. Translating it yields CASSQQGGDEAFF.

This clonotype showed up many times. V is TRBV5-1 and J is TRBJ2-2; TRBD2 matches at 8 bases. With V trimmed by 2 bases and J by 3 bases, 6 bases remained unmatched. The CDR3 spans 16 residues. Germline assignment: CDR1 SGHRS and CDR2 YFSETQ. This chain's CDR3 is CASSLTGTRDTGELFF. CDR3 sequence (DNA): TGCGCCAGCAGCTTAACCGGGACTAGAGACACCGGGGAGCTGTTTTTT.

This clonotype appeared a few times. The rearrangement uses TRBV14 and TRBJ2-1; no clear D gene. Germline values: CDR1 SGHDN, CDR2 FVKESK. The CDR3 contains 14 residues. V lost 6 bases to trimming and J lost 6 bases, with 15 bases between them. CDR3 DNA: TGTGCCAGCAGTAAACTCCTCCCCATCAATGAGCAGTTCTTC. Its translation: CASSKLLPINEQFF.

V gene TRBV5-1 combines with J gene TRBJ2-1; 9 positions match TRBD1. Germline assignment: CDR1 SGHRS and CDR2 YFSETQ. The V and J ends lost 2 bases and 6 bases, in that order; junction bases with no gene match: 12. The CDR3 length is 17 residues. DNA of the CDR3: TGCGCCAGCAGCTTACCGGGACAGGGACCCAATCCCAATGAGCAGTTCTTC. This encodes CASSLPGQGPNPNEQFF.

This clonotype was recorded many times. This rearrangement joins TRBV3-1 to TRBJ1-2, with 9 bases matching TRBD1. The germline V gene has CDR1 LGHDT and CDR2 YNNKEL (reference sequence). The CDR3 has 13 amino acids. With V trimmed by 4 bases and J by 8 bases, 5 bases remained unmatched. For the CDR3, the DNA is TGTGCCAGCAGCCGTGGACAGGGGACGGGCTACACCTTC. Translated, it gives CASSRGQGTGYTF. The entire variable domain, with the rest obtained from reference TRBV3-1 and TRBJ1-2, is as follows: DTAVSQTPKYLVTQMGNDKSIKCEQNLGHDTMYWYKQDSKKFLKIMFSYNNKELIINETVPNRFSPKSPDKAHLNLHINSLELGDSAVYFCASSRGQGTGYTFGSGTRLTVV.

The count of this clonotype is one. A single base separates this from a much larger clone, so it may be a read error. The genes are TRBV30 and TRBJ2-2; 12 bases agree with TRBD2. Germline CDR1 and CDR2: GTSNPN and SVGIG (reference sequence). This CDR3 spans 17 amino acids. CDR3 region: CAWSRRTSGINTEELFF. CDR3 coding DNA: TGTGCCTGGTCGCGTCGGACTAGCGGGATAAACACCGAGGAGCTGTTTTTT.

In its sample, this clonotype was seen many times. The V call is TRBV12-3 or TRBV12-4, the J call TRBJ2-7; D call uncertain. V was cut by 4 bases and J by 7 bases, with 11 bases left in between. The CDR3 contains 12 residues. The CDR3 DNA is TGTGCCAGCAGTTCTGTAGCAACAGAGCAGTACTTC. Translating gives CASSSVATEQYF.

There are many counts of this clonotype. The chain couples TRBV19 to TRBJ2-4, with 7 positions matching TRBD2. Germline CDR1 is LNHDA and CDR2 is SQIVND (reference sequence). V lost 1 base and J lost 0; bases outside the gene matches: 12. CDR3 length equals 19 residues. Written as DNA, the CDR3 is TGTGCCAGTAGTATAGCCTCTAGCGGAATAATTCTAGCCAAAAACATTCAGTACTTC. It translates to CASSIASSGIILAKNIQYF.

This clonotype was recorded many times. In DNA form, the CDR3 reads TGTGCCAGCAGCCCCGGACTAGCGGGAGCCAAAAACATTCAGTACTTC. Amino acids: CASSPGLAGAKNIQYF. The chain couples TRBV4-2 to TRBJ2-4, with 11 bases fitting TRBD2. Losses at the gene ends were 4 bases for V and 0 bases for J; bases not matched to a gene: 2. In germline, CDR1 is LGHNA, CDR2 YNFKEQ. The CDR3 spans 16 residues.

This clonotype appeared many times. The chain employs TRBV27 and TRBJ2-7; D not resolved. CDR1 and CDR2 from the germline V gene are MNHEY and SMNVEV (reference sequence). V lost 3 bases and J 4 bases, leaving 4 bases between the germline ends. The CDR3 is 11 amino acids. Written as DNA, the CDR3 is TGTGCCAGCAGTTTTGGGTACGAGCAGTACTTC. This gives the protein CASSFGYEQYF.

This clonotype was detected ten times or more. The chain employs TRBV7-6 and TRBJ2-1; D may be TRBD2 (6 bases). V was trimmed by 0 bases and J by 3 bases, leaving 12 bases between them. Germline assignment: CDR1 SGHVS and CDR2 FNYEAQ. This CDR3 has 16 residues. The CDR3 nucleotides read TGTGCCAGCAGCTTAGCCGGGAGTAACGGCTACAATGAGCAGTTCTTC. Amino acids: CASSLAGSNGYNEQFF.

This clonotype was found many times. The gene calls are TRBV28 and TRBJ2-7; no clear D. Trimming pared 5 bases from V and 1 base from J, leaving 6 bases between. The CDR3 spans 12 residues. The germline V gene encodes CDR1 MDHEN and CDR2 SYDVKM. CDR3 bases: TGTGCCAGCAGTGTCGGGTCCTACGAGCAGTACTTC. Protein sequence: CASSVGSYEQYF.

This clonotype was seen many times. The V and J genes are TRBV6-5 and TRBJ2-5, with D perhaps matching TRBD1 (5 bases). The CDR3 contains 15 residues. Germline CDR1 is MNHEY and CDR2 is SVGAGI. V lost 0 bases and J 7 bases, leaving 15 bases between the germline ends. The CDR3 region is CASSYSGHSKTTQYF. The CDR3 bases are TGTGCCAGCAGTTACTCTGGACATTCCAAGACGACCCAGTACTTC.

Worth noting for this clonotype: A much larger clone sits a single nucleotide away, making a read error possible. The gene calls are TRBV6-1 and TRBJ2-7, with D tentatively TRBD2 (6 bases). The germline gives CDR1 MNHNS, CDR2 SASEGT. The CDR3 contains 10 residues. This CDR3 is CASGGYEPYF. CDR3 in DNA: TGTGCCAGCGGGGGGTACGAGCCGTACTTC.

Ten or more counts support this clonotype. The V gene is TRBV5-1, the J gene TRBJ2-3; the D is unclear. Germline V lookup: CDR1 SGHRS, CDR2 YFSETQ. The germline V and J ends were trimmed by 2 bases and 0 bases, with 10 bases remaining between them. The CDR3 spans 15 residues. The CDR3 spells CASSFSSWSTDTQYF. CDR3 DNA: TGCGCCAGCAGCTTCTCCTCATGGAGCACAGATACGCAGTATTTT.

The sample holds a few counts of this clonotype. The chain combines TRBV18 with TRBJ1-1; D is perhaps TRBD1 (6 bases). The V gene's germline CDR1 is KGHSH and CDR2 LQKENI. The CDR3 covers 16 residues. Between the trimmed V and J ends, which lost 1 base and 4 bases, there was a span of 16 bases. The CDR3 loop is CASSPLRDKEGTEAFF. CDR3 nucleotide sequence: TGTGCCAGCTCACCACTGAGGGACAAGGAGGGCACTGAAGCTTTCTTT.